The 6 T cell receptor beta chains below all came from one sample that was sequenced in a study of cytomegalovirus exposure and HLA in healthy donors. In the PCR, 60 Vbeta and 13 Jbeta primers were used. Produced via immunoSEQ multiplex PCR; TCRdb's table is partial and in-frame only. The profile shows about 250,000 clones, around 90% of them singletons. What was sequenced was PBMCs. The receptors here all came from a girl aged 2 to 9 in good health and CMV-seronegative.

The chain has TRBV7-9 and TRBJ2-1; TRBD1 matches at 9 bases. CDR3 size: 16 residues. Germline trimming cut 1 base from V and 5 bases from J; bases unmatched to any gene: 6. The germline V gene has CDR1 SEHNR and CDR2 FQNEAQ (reference sequence). CDR3 sequence (DNA): TGTGCCAGCAGCTTAGTCCGAGGGACAGGGCACAATGAGCAGTTCTTC. Translating gives CASSLVRGTGHNEQFF.

The sample holds one count of this clone. This chain joins TRBV7-8 and TRBJ1-5; TRBD1 might be the D (6 bases). The germline CDR1 and CDR2 sequences are SGHVS and FQNEAQ. CDR3 size: 17 residues. V was trimmed by 5 bases and J by 0 bases, leaving 17 bases between them. CDR3 DNA: TGTGCCAGCAGCGTCTTACAGGGAACCCATAGCAATCAGCCCCAGCATTTT. Amino acids: CASSVLQGTHSNQPQHF.

This clone appeared once. The genes are TRBV25-1 and TRBJ2-5; D ambiguous. The end of the DNA aligns better with TRBJ2-7, so the J call may be wrong. Germline lookup yields CDR1 MGHDK and CDR2 SYGVNS. The CDR3 sequence is 13 residues long. CDR3 in amino acids: CASSERMGYEQYF. The CDR3 coding sequence is TGTGCCAGCAGTGAACGGATGGGCTACGAGCAGTACTTC.

In this sample, this clone turned up once. The V call is TRBV25-1, the J call TRBJ2-3; 11 bases agree with TRBD2. With 4 bases clipped from V and 2 bases from J, the junction kept 5 bases outside the gene matches. Germline V gene data show CDR1 as MGHDK and CDR2 as SYGVNS. The CDR3 loop spans 16 amino acids. The CDR3 DNA follows: TGTGCCAGCAGTGCCGGGACTAGCGGTTACACAGATACGCAGTATTTT. Translating it yields CASSAGTSGYTDTQYF.

The V gene is TRBV18, the J gene TRBJ1-4; TRBD1 agrees at 7 bases. The CDR3 runs to 15 residues. The germline V gene encodes CDR1 KGHSH and CDR2 LQKENI. V was clipped by 2 bases and J by 8 bases; unmatched bases: 8. The chain's CDR3 is CASSPSTGVVEKLFF. In DNA, the CDR3 is TGTGCCAGCTCACCATCCACAGGGGTGGTGGAAAAACTGTTTTTT.

This clone was seen only once. The chain links TRBV7-2 to TRBJ2-5, with D possibly matching TRBD1 (5 bases). In germline, CDR1 is SGHTA, CDR2 FQGNSA. The CDR3 has 14 amino acids. V dropped 5 bases and J dropped 1 base, with 11 bases sitting between them. The CDR3 reads CASSDRTPQETQYF. The CDR3 coding sequence is TGTGCCAGCAGCGATCGGACACCCCAAGAGACCCAGTACTTC.